This section outlines one T cell receptor (beta chain) sequence together with its context. The antigen it recognizes is unknown. Within one base of it there is no much larger clone, and no base qualities were kept. Enrolling through a virtual design, the prospective study's participants ranged in age from roughly 18 to 95 years and lived across roughly 24 United States geographic areas. To assign participants to cohorts, the prospective study relied on clinical history that participants themselves reported in a screening survey and a study questionnaire. Recovered participants in ImmuneRACE Cohort 3 were defined by two consecutive negative NP/OP PCR tests, clearance by a healthcare professional, or resolution of symptoms. Mobile phlebotomists in the prospective study collected whole blood, serum and a nasopharyngeal or oropharyngeal swab from every participant. Over an approximately 2-month period, participants in the prospective study had the option of providing additional blood draws and questionnaires. Prospective study blood samples were shipped either frozen or at room temperature before DNA extraction.

Measured from the cysteine to the phenylalanine, the CDR3 is 13 residues long. Only CDR3 DNA is held: 39 bases, read in frame from base 1. The germline V gene gives CDR1 as SGHAT and CDR2 as FQNNGV. The junction shows trimming of 2 bases on V and 10 bases on J, plus 12 bases between the germline ends. This entry is derived from a study of blood T cell repertoires in COVID-19 (dated by TCRdb to about 2020). With respect to the entire study: The collaborator samples originated in the United States, Italy and Spain and spanned the acute and convalescent phases of COVID-19. The material from the prospective study consisted of cDNA or gDNA derived from T cells, B-cell-depleted T cells, or PBMCs. Subjects who had been exposed to COVID-19, were actively infected with it, or had recovered from it provided the deeply sampled blood TCRbeta repertoires that made up the dataset. A de-identified subject ID, COVID-19 status, age in years and sex were almost always included in the sample metadata. Where available, HLA class I and class II types were taken from metadata supplied by the sample provider and were not determined by assay-based typing. The repertoires were released in a freely available public database meant as a resource for research on the immune response to SARS-CoV-2. Samples came from the ongoing ImmuneRACE study (first 160 participants) plus 1,254 subjects from 6 global collaborators. What the study reported, not specific to this receptor: How much clinical and demographic metadata was included differed by source and by participant, and the metadata was provided uncurated.

TCRbeta CDR3 regions were amplified from genomic DNA using the immunoSEQ Assay, a bias-controlled multiplex PCR. From the authors' description of their analysis: The number of nucleated cells in each sample was estimated by amplification of reference gene primers within the assay. To quantify the absolute abundance of each unique TCRbeta CDR3 rearrangement, sequence reads were collapsed and filtered. For each sample, productive Simpson clonality was calculated by taking the square root of Simpson's diversity index across productive rearrangements. This is the immuneACCESS table as TCRdb keeps it, with only in-frame sequences that have V and J called. A part of the clones is gone; compared with another copy, unresolved V genes explain less than half, and the rest is unexplained. That table gives V, J and clone size, and the DNA gave D and trimming. Within this sample are some 150,000 clones, with 75% to 85% of them counted one time only. The top ten clones comprise about 15% of the sample.

The clonotype comes from a man over 45 who had recovered from COVID-19. The specimen was PBMCs or T cells enriched from blood (not recorded which). Rearrangement joined TRBV11-2 to TRBJ2-1; the D gene cannot be resolved reliably. Here is the DNA: TGTGCCAGCAGCTTAAGCCTAGTAAGAGAGCAGTTCTTC. This gives the protein CASSLSLVREQFF.